This T cell receptor beta chain stems from a study of T cell repertoires in cytomegalovirus infection. TCRdb processed the reads anew with MiXCR; each CDR3 protein has one entry. Among under 30,000 distinct CDR3 sequences, approximately 22% were seen once, and the ten largest hold about nine tenths. As to this clonotype: Its target is not known.

Trimming at V came to 2 bases and at J to 7 bases, leaving 7 bases not matched to a gene. The CDR3 is 15 amino acids. Germline CDR1 MNHEY, CDR2 SMNVEV (reference sequence). The source is a human donor in good health (CMV status not recorded). Some clones in this sample may be carry-over from other donors' samples. The chain uses TRBV27 and TRBJ2-1; 8 bases align to TRBD2. Here the sequenced sample was CD8+ T cells from cultured PBMCs, taken from culture after CMV antigen stimulation. CDR3 DNA: TGTGCCAGCAGTTTAGAGTTGGGGACTAGGAATGAGCAGTTCTTC. This sequence encodes CASSLELGTRNEQFF.